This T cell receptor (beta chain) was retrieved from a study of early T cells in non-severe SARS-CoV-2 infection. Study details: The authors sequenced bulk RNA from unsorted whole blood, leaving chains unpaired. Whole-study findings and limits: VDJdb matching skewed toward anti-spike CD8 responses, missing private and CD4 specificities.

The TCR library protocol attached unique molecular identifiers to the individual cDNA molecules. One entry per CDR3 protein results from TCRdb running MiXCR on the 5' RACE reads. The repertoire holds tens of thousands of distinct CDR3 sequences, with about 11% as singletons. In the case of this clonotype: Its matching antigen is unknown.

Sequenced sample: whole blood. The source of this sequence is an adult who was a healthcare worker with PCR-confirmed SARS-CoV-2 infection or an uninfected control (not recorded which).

The CDR3 loop reads CASSAVGGTEKLFF. In nucleotides, the CDR3 is TGTGCCAGCAGCGCAGTTGGGGGAACTGAGAAACTGTTTTTT. J is TRBJ1-4 and V is TRBV3-1, with D perhaps TRBD1 (5 bases). The germline V gene has CDR1 LGHDT and CDR2 YNNKEL (reference sequence). This CDR3 contains 14 residues. Trimming removed 5 bases from V and 11 bases from J, with 18 bases in between.